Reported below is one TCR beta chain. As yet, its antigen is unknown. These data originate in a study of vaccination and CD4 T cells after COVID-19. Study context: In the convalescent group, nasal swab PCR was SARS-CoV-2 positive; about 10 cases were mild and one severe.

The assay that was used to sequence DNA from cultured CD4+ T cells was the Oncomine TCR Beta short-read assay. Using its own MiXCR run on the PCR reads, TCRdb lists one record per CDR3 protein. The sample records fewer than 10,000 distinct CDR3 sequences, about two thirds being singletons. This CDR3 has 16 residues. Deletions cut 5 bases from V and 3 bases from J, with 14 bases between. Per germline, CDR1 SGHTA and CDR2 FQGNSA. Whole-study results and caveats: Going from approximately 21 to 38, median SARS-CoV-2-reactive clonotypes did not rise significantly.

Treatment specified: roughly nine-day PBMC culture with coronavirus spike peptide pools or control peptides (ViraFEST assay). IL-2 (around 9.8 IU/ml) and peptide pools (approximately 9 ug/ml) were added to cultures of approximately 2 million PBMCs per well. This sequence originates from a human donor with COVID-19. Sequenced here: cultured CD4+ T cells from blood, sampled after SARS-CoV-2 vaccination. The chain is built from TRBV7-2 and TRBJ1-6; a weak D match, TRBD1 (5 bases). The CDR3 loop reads CASSPRQSFYNSPLHF. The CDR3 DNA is TGTGCCAGCAGCCCTCGACAGTCCTTCTATAATTCACCCCTCCACTTT.